Presented here are 22 T cell receptor beta chains from one specimen sequenced in a study of tumor and adjacent non-tumor tissue in lung cancer. No cell sorting was done before RNA was extracted from the tissue. Distant lung tissue was collected more than 3 cm away from the tumor edge. Three rounds of nested PCR, following a modified ARM-PCR protocol, produced the TCRbeta library. TCRdb passed the multiplex PCR reads through MiXCR, listing each CDR3 protein once. The sample has 40,000 to 55,000 distinct CDR3 sequences; 74% are singletons. Material: distant non-tumor lung tissue. Every receptor here comes from an older woman with non-small cell lung cancer.

This chain links TRBV30 with TRBJ2-2; D may be TRBD2 (5 bases). Germline V CDR1 and CDR2: GTSNPN, SVGIG (reference sequence). V was shortened by 2 bases and J by 3 bases, with 10 bases between the two germline ends. CDR3 length: 14 amino acids. This chain's CDR3 is CAWSFPGYTGELFF. For the CDR3, the DNA is TGTGCCTGGAGTTTCCCGGGGTACACCGGGGAGCTGTTTTTT.

Points on this clonotype: Given a much more abundant clone one base away, this may be a read error. The chain links TRBV5-6 to TRBJ1-1, with D maybe TRBD1 (6 bases). The V and J ends lost 9 bases and 3 bases respectively, with 18 bases between them. The CDR3 runs to 14 residues. The germline V gene has CDR1 SGHDT and CDR2 YYEEEE. The CDR3 protein is CANSSGVGDTEAFF. The CDR3 coding sequence is TGTGCCAACAGTTCAGGGGTCGGGGACACTGAAGCTTTCTTT.

This chain joins TRBV20-1 and TRBJ1-5, with D unclear. Trimming removed 2 bases at V and 6 bases at J, with 8 bases between. The CDR3 loop spans 12 amino acids. Germline-derived CDR1 and CDR2 are DFQATT and SNEGSKA (reference sequence). The CDR3 protein is CSARSGGQPQHF. The DNA for the CDR3 is TGCAGTGCTAGAAGCGGAGGTCAGCCCCAGCATTTT.

This clonotype was recorded once. Because it lacks the conserved phenylalanine or tryptophan at the end, this CDR3 is likely a read error. DNA of the CDR3: TGTGTCAGCAGCCCTGCCAATGAGCAGTTCATC. Amino acid sequence: CVSSPANEQFI. The chain combines TRBV6-2 or TRBV6-3 with TRBJ2-1, with D hard to call. The CDR3 spans 11 residues. Germline V gene sequence: CDR1 MNHEY, CDR2 SVGEGT.

V usage is TRBV11-2 and J usage is TRBJ2-5; D remains unclear. The germline V gene has CDR1 SGHAT and CDR2 FQNNGV. The CDR3 covers 17 residues. V gave up 2 bases and J gave up 5 bases, with 21 bases separating them. The CDR3 coding sequence is TGTGCCAGCAGCTTATCCAAGGGAAACGGTTATACGGAGACCCAGTACTTC. Its translation is CASSLSKGNGYTETQYF.

This clonotype has just a few counts. This may come from a read error, since a much larger clone is one base off. The chain joins TRBV6-2 or TRBV6-3 to TRBJ2-2; a weak D match, TRBD1 (6 bases). The length of the CDR3 is 16 residues. The germline V gene has CDR1 MNHEY and CDR2 SVGEGT. The CDR3 spells CTSGLGGAQHTGELFF. Written as DNA, the CDR3 is TGTACCAGCGGCCTAGGGGGAGCTCAGCACACCGGGGAGCTGTTTTTT.

This clonotype was counted between two and nine times. The chain carries TRBV11-3 and TRBJ2-1, with D possibly matching TRBD1 (5 bases). Trimming removed 6 bases from V and 3 bases from J, with 9 bases in between. CDR3 length equals 13 residues. Germline loops: CDR1 SGHNT, CDR2 YENEEA. CDR3 nucleotide sequence: TGTGCCAGCAGATCTGGACACTACAATGAGCAGTTCTTC. It codes for CASRSGHYNEQFF.

A note on this clonotype: Since no conserved phenylalanine or tryptophan closes the CDR3, a read error is the likely cause. No DNA is shown, since the ends of the CDR3 on it are uncertain; the CDR3 is the one TCRdb lists. The CDR3 protein is CASSLRVLERGHQPQHL. The rearrangement uses TRBV4-1 and TRBJ1-5; the listed D gene, TRBD1, was not tested against the DNA. Germline loops: CDR1 MGHRA, CDR2 YSYEKL. The CDR3 extends over 17 residues, inclusive of both ends.

On this clonotype: Possible read error: a much larger clone is one base away. The rearrangement joins TRBV28 to TRBJ1-1; D is possibly TRBD1 (5 bases). This CDR3 is built from 12 residues. The germline CDR1 and CDR2 sequences are MDHEN and SYDVKM. CDR3 DNA sequence: TGTGCCAGCAGGGACATGAACACTGAAGCTCTCTTT. Translating gives CASRDMNTEALF. The full variable domain, completed using reference TRBV28 and TRBJ1-1, is DVKVTQSSRYLVKRTGEKVFLECVQDMDHENMFWYRQDPGLGLRLIYFSYDVKMKEKGDIPEGYSVSREKKERFSLILESASTNQTSMYLCASRDMNTEALFGQGTRLTVV.

The V gene is TRBV7-2, the J gene TRBJ1-2; D unresolved. CDR3 size: 13 residues. V was cut by 5 bases and J by 8 bases, with 15 bases left in between. The germline gives CDR1 SGHTA, CDR2 FQGNSA. The CDR3 DNA reads TGTGCCAGCAGCCCTGCCCCCTCGCACGGCTACACCTTC. The encoded protein is CASSPAPSHGYTF.

Comment on this clonotype: At one boundary the junction diverges from the germline segment, which might be a read error. V and J are TRBV11-3 and TRBJ2-3; no definite D call. The CDR3 consists of 16 residues. Per germline, CDR1 SGHNT and CDR2 YENEEA. CDR3 DNA: TGTGCTAGCAGCCCCTCCAAAGACCAACGCACAGATACGCAGTATTTT. Amino acid sequence: CASSPSKDQRTDTQYF.

The V call is TRBV7-2, the J call TRBJ2-3; 9 bases are shared with TRBD2. J was trimmed by 6 bases and V by 2 bases; bases with no gene match: 12. The CDR3 sequence is 17 residues long. Germline CDR1 is SGHTA and CDR2 is FQGNSA. Here the CDR3 reads CASSLTLASGKGDTQYF. CDR3 DNA sequence: TGTGCCAGCAGCTTAACTTTGGCTAGCGGGAAAGGGGATACGCAGTATTTT.

A note on this clonotype: Mismatch with germline at one junction end may stem from a read error. This chain connects TRBV10-2 to TRBJ2-4; perhaps D is TRBD1 or TRBD2 (5 bases each). The CDR3 spans 14 residues. The germline V gene has CDR1 WSHSY and CDR2 SAAADI. CDR3 coding DNA: TGCGCCAGCAGTGAGCAGGGAGCCAAAAACATTCTGTACTTC. It translates to CASSEQGAKNILYF.

Concerning this clonotype: A junction end diverges from the germline sequence, so it may reflect a read error. The chain joins TRBV6-1 to TRBJ1-3; 7 bases agree with TRBD1. The CDR3 loop spans 18 amino acids. The V gene's germline CDR1 is MNHNS and CDR2 SASEGT. DNA of the CDR3: TGTACCAGCAGTGCGGGGAGGGCTAGGGGGCGCCGAGGAAACACCATATATTTT. This gives the protein CTSSAGRARGRRGNTIYF.

This clonotype was seen only a few times. The CDR3 nucleotides read TGTGCCAGCACCCCCTGGCATTCGGGACAGGGAAATGGCTGTACCTTC. Translation gives CASTPWHSGQGNGCTF. J is TRBJ1-2 and V is TRBV28, with 9 bases lining up with TRBD1. V was clipped by 7 bases and J by 14 bases; unmatched bases: 23. CDR3 length: 16 residues. Germline V CDR1 and CDR2: MDHEN, SYDVKM.

The chain uses TRBV11-2 and TRBJ1-1, with TRBD1 identical over 10 bases. Germline assignment: CDR1 SGHAT and CDR2 FQNNGV. The CDR3 has 16 residues. V was clipped by 6 bases and J by 10 bases; unmatched bases: 17. Here the CDR3 reads CASRPGDRGMNIGAFF. DNA of the CDR3: TGTGCCAGCAGACCCGGGGACAGGGGCATGAACATTGGAGCTTTCTTT.

This clonotype was observed once. An end of the junction does not agree with germline; a read error may underlie this. The V and J genes are TRBV6-2 or TRBV6-3 and TRBJ2-4; D is uncertain. The CDR3 extends over 13 amino acids. The germline V gene has CDR1 MNHEY and CDR2 SVGEGT. The CDR3 DNA reads as TGTGCCACCAGTTACGATGTCCAAAACATTCAGCACTTT. Its translation: CATSYDVQNIQHF.

This clonotype was observed at least ten times. The rearrangement uses TRBV28 and TRBJ2-5; 10 bases agree with TRBD2. Germline CDR1 is MDHEN and CDR2 is SYDVKM. Trimming removed 2 bases from V and 4 bases from J; junction bases left unmatched: 7. The CDR3 is 16 residues long. CDR3 loop: CASSLRTSGEGETQYF. The CDR3 nucleotides are TGTGCCAGCAGTTTACGGACTAGCGGAGAGGGAGAGACCCAGTACTTC.

On this clonotype: This CDR3 fails to terminate in the conserved phenylalanine or tryptophan, so it likely reflects a read error. The genes are TRBV6-6 and TRBJ2-2, with TRBD1 as a possible D gene (6 bases). Trimming cost V 5 bases and J 3 bases, with 13 bases left between them. Germline V gene sequence: CDR1 MNHNY, CDR2 SVGAGI (reference sequence). The CDR3 consists of 15 residues. CDR3 DNA: TGTGCCAGCAGTCCCGGGGCAGGGGACACCGGGGAGCTGTTTTCT. Translating it yields CASSPGAGDTGELFS.

This clonotype was seen only once. A junction boundary mismatches the germline segment, possibly from a read error. The chain links TRBV4-1 to TRBJ1-1, with TRBD1 matching over 11 bases. CDR3 length: 15 residues. Germline assignment: CDR1 MGHRA and CDR2 YSYEKL. As DNA, the CDR3 is TGCGCCAGCAACCAAGGACAGGGGGCGATGGCTGAAGCTTTCTTC. Amino acids: CASNQGQGAMAEAFF.

The chain combines TRBV12-3 or TRBV12-4 with TRBJ2-4; a weak D match, TRBD1 (6 bases). The germline V and J ends were trimmed by 6 bases and 0 bases, with 15 bases remaining between them. The CDR3 is 16 amino acids. The CDR3 DNA sequence: TGTGCCAGCAGCTGTGGGGGACACGTAGCCAAAAACATTCAGTACTTC. Encoded protein: CASSCGGHVAKNIQYF.

Of note for this clonotype: Relative to the germline gene, one junction end is altered; a read error may explain this. The rearrangement uses TRBV6-2 or TRBV6-3 and TRBJ2-7, with TRBD1 matching over 9 bases. The CDR3 runs to 15 residues. The germline gives CDR1 MNHEY, CDR2 SVGEGT. The CDR3 DNA reads TGTGCCAGCAGTTACTGCGGGGACAGGGTCTACGAGCAATACTTC. Amino acid sequence: CASSYCGDRVYEQYF.